The 9 T cell receptor beta chains reported below all come from one sample, sequenced in a study of beta chain features in type 1 diabetes. Expressed TCRB transcripts were sequenced because the isolated RNA had all been reverse transcribed beforehand. Here immunoSEQ multiplex PCR was the method, and the copy in TCRdb shows in-frame clones only, minus some. Of around 400,000 clones detected, roughly 16% appear once; the ten largest clones hold approximately 0.02%. The sequenced sample consisted of naive CD4+ T cells from blood. All receptors derive from a woman between 18 and 29 years old in good health.

The chain carries TRBV2 and TRBJ2-1; TRBD1 aligns across 11 bases. Per germline, CDR1 SNHLY and CDR2 FYNNEI. The CDR3 loop spans 16 amino acids. The V segment lost 5 bases and the J segment 4 bases; nucleotides outside the gene matches: 7. The CDR3 reads CASSPGQGVLYNEQFF. CDR3 DNA sequence: TGTGCCAGCAGTCCGGGACAGGGGGTCTTGTACAATGAGCAGTTCTTC. Combining the CDR3 with reference TRBV2 and TRBJ2-1 gives the whole variable domain EPEVTQTPSHQVTQMGQEVILRCVPISNHLYFYWYRQILGQKVEFLVSFYNNEISEKSEIFDDQFSVERPDGSNFTLKIRSTKLEDSAMYFCASSPGQGVLYNEQFFGPGTRLTVL.

Only a few counts were recorded for this clone. The chain uses TRBV6-6 and TRBJ1-1; possibly TRBD1 for D (5 bases). CDR3 length: 14 residues. Germline-derived CDR1 and CDR2 are MNHNY and SVGAGI (reference sequence). The ends were cut back, 6 bases at V and 4 bases at J, with 15 bases in the middle. In nucleotides, the CDR3 is TGTGCCAGCAGCCCCTCTCAGGGCAGCACTGAAGCTTTCTTT. It codes for CASSPSQGSTEAFF.

This clone was seen only a few times. The gene calls are TRBV30 and TRBJ1-2; D possibly corresponds to TRBD1 (6 bases). Trimming cost V 7 bases and J 8 bases, with 20 bases left between them. Per germline, CDR1 GTSNPN and CDR2 SVGIG (reference sequence). This CDR3 is built from 13 residues. CDR3 sequence (DNA): TGTGCCTCCCCGGGGAGGGGGGCCGGGGGCTACACCTTC. It yields the protein CASPGRGAGGYTF.

In this sample, this clone turned up a few times. The chain links TRBV14 to TRBJ1-5; no definite D call. Trimming pared 4 bases from V and 8 bases from J, leaving 15 bases between. The CDR3 has 14 residues. Germline CDR1 is SGHDN and CDR2 is FVKESK. CDR3 region: CASSLTRFEEPQHF. The CDR3 DNA reads as TGTGCCAGCAGCCTAACGAGATTTGAGGAGCCCCAGCATTTT.

This clone was recorded a few times. The chain uses TRBV28 and TRBJ1-5; D gene ambiguous. Trimming left V 4 bases short and J 6 bases short, with 4 bases between. Germline CDR1 MDHEN, CDR2 SYDVKM. The CDR3 is 11 residues long. CDR3 in amino acids: CASSSIQPQHF. The DNA for the CDR3 is TGTGCCAGCAGTTCCATTCAGCCCCAGCATTTT.

This clone was counted a few times. This chain connects TRBV14 to TRBJ2-7; D possibly corresponds to TRBD1 (6 bases). The CDR3 has 15 amino acids. V was shortened by 5 bases and J by 3 bases, with 17 bases between the two germline ends. Germline V lookup: CDR1 SGHDN, CDR2 FVKESK. CDR3 bases: TGTGCCAGCAGCTTAGGACAGTCCACTCTCTACGAGCAGTACTTC. Residues: CASSLGQSTLYEQYF.

The rearrangement joins TRBV28 to TRBJ2-4; TRBD1 might be the D (7 bases). The CDR3 has 14 amino acids. Germline CDR1 reads MDHEN; CDR2 reads SYDVKM. Trimming cost V 1 base and J 7 bases, with 11 bases left between them. Here the CDR3 reads CASSLSTGRNIQYF. In nucleotides, the CDR3 is TGTGCCAGCAGTTTATCGACAGGGAGGAACATTCAGTACTTC.

Only a few counts were recorded for this clone. The chain uses TRBV28 and TRBJ2-1; maybe TRBD2 (5 bases). CDR3 size: 13 residues. Trimming took 3 bases from V and 12 from J, leaving 15 bases between them. CDR1 MDHEN and CDR2 SYDVKM come from the germline V gene. CDR3 region: CASSFGSEVAQFF. CDR3 bases: TGTGCCAGCAGTTTTGGTAGCGAGGTTGCGCAGTTCTTC. The full variable domain, in which reference TRBV28 and TRBJ2-1 provide the parts outside the CDR3, is DVKVTQSSRYLVKRTGEKVFLECVQDMDHENMFWYRQDPGLGLRLIYFSYDVKMKEKGDIPEGYSVSREKKERFSLILESASTNQTSMYLCASSFGSEVAQFFGPGTRLTVL.

The chain combines TRBV30 with TRBJ1-5; D is undetermined. Germline CDR1 and CDR2: GTSNPN and SVGIG (reference sequence). V dropped 1 base and J dropped 5 bases, with 15 bases sitting between them. This CDR3 comprises 15 residues. The CDR3 bases are TGTGCCTGGAGTGGAAGAGGCTTCCGGGATCAGCCCCAGCATTTT. Translating it yields CAWSGRGFRDQPQHF.